A selection of T cell receptor beta chains follows, all from one sample in a study of blood T cell repertoires in COVID-19. Using immunoSEQ multiplex PCR, the repertoire was profiled, and TCRdb retains in-frame clones only, with some absent. The table has approximately 200,000 clones, about 85% seen once. Sequenced sample: PBMCs or T cells enriched from blood (not recorded which). The receptors here all came from a man aged 30 to 45 who had recovered from COVID-19. Both conserved end residues are part of each CDR3. D genes are given only for firm matches. Part of the rows lack a size; the others show once, few, many or a class for expanded clones.

d_gene,abundance,j_gene,v_gene,CDR3nt,CDR3aa
NA,NA,TRBJ1-5,TRBV6-2/TRBV6-3,TGTGCCAGCAGTTACTCGATAACTGGGGCAGCCTTAGGGCAGCCCCAGCATTTT,CASSYSITGAALGQPQHF
NA,once,TRBJ2-5,TRBV12-5,TGTGCTAGTGGTGCCCCCGGAGCCAGCGGAGAGACCCAGTACTTC,CASGAPGASGETQYF
TRBD1,NA,TRBJ2-7,TRBV29-1,TGCAGCGTTGGAGACAGGGGCCCCTACGAGCAGTACTTC,CSVGDRGPYEQYF
NA,NA,TRBJ1-4,TRBV27,TGTGCCAGCAGCTCCGACAGGTACCTTGGAAAACTGTTTTTT,CASSSDRYLGKLFF
NA,NA,TRBJ1-1,TRBV30,TGTGCCTGGAGTACAGGGTTCACTGAAGCTTTCTTT,CAWSTGFTEAFF
NA,NA,TRBJ1-6,TRBV6-2/TRBV6-3,TGTGCCAGCAGCCCCACGGGATCACCTTCACCCCTCCACTTT,CASSPTGSPSPLHF
NA,NA,TRBJ1-2,TRBV6-4,TGTGCCAGCAGTTCCGCCGGGAACTACACCTTC,CASSSAGNYTF
NA,NA,TRBJ1-5,TRBV19,TGTGCCAGTAGTGAAACAGGGACCGGCCAGCCCCAGCATTTT,CASSETGTGQPQHF
TRBD2,NA,TRBJ2-5,TRBV9,TGTGCCAGCAGCGTAGGGACTAGCGGTTACATGGGGGAGACCCAGTACTTC,CASSVGTSGYMGETQYF
NA,NA,TRBJ2-1,TRBV11-2,TGTGCCAGCAGCCCATTAGCGGTAAAAAATGAGCAGTTCTTC,CASSPLAVKNEQFF
TRBD1,NA,TRBJ1-1,TRBV11-2,TGTGCCAGCAGCACCGACAGGGGGGCTGAAGCTTTCTTT,CASSTDRGAEAFF
TRBD1,NA,TRBJ2-7,TRBV6-2/TRBV6-3,TGTGCCAGCAGCCAGAGAAAATCAACAGGGGGCAACGCCTACGAGCAGTACTTC,CASSQRKSTGGNAYEQYF
NA,NA,TRBJ2-7,TRBV30,TGTGCCTGGAGAAGTGAGCACGAGCAGTACTTC,CAWRSEHEQYF
TRBD1,few,TRBJ1-1,TRBV7-9,TGTGCCAGCAGCTGGCCAACCGGGACAGTCATGAACACTGAAGCTTTCTTT,CASSWPTGTVMNTEAFF
NA,NA,TRBJ1-6,TRBV30,TGTGCCTGGAGTGTCCTAGATTCACCCCTCCACTTT,CAWSVLDSPLHF
NA,NA,TRBJ1-1,TRBV5-1,TGCGCCAGCAGCTTACAGGGGAACACTGAAGCTTTCTTT,CASSLQGNTEAFF
NA,NA,TRBJ1-2,TRBV30,TGTGCCACCGAAAACAGGGCTGGCTACACCTTC,CATENRAGYTF
TRBD2,once,TRBJ2-1,TRBV5-1,TGCGCCAGCAGCCCGGAGGGACTAGCGGGGATTGAGCAGTTCTTC,CASSPEGLAGIEQFF
TRBD2,NA,TRBJ2-7,TRBV11-2,TGTGCCAGCAGCTTAGAATTAGCGGGGGGCCTACCCTACGAGCAGTACTTC,CASSLELAGGLPYEQYF
NA,NA,TRBJ1-1,TRBV6-1,TGTGCCAGCAGTGAATGGACACGTGAAGCTTTCTTT,CASSEWTREAFF
TRBD1,NA,TRBJ2-7,TRBV27,TGTGCCAGCAGTCTAAAGGACAGGGCGGCTTACGAGCAGTACTTC,CASSLKDRAAYEQYF
NA,NA,TRBJ1-1,TRBV29-1,TGCAGCGTTGATTTGTTCCGAGAAATGAACACTGAAGCTTTCTTT,CSVDLFREMNTEAFF
NA,NA,TRBJ2-1,TRBV3-1/TRBV3-2,TGTGCCAGCAGCCAATGGGGGAGGGAGCAGTTCTTC,CASSQWGREQFF
TRBD1,NA,TRBJ2-3,TRBV11-2,TGTGCCAGCAGCTTAGAAGAGGGGGCCAGAGATACGCAGTATTTT,CASSLEEGARDTQYF
NA,NA,TRBJ1-2,TRBV4-3,TGCGCCAGCAGCCAGCTCCAGGGGTCCGCACTCTATGGAGGCTACACCTTC,CASSQLQGSALYGGYTF
TRBD1,NA,TRBJ1-1,TRBV11-2,TGTGCCAGCAGCACAGACAGGGTGGGGACTGAAGCTTTCTTT,CASSTDRVGTEAFF
NA,few,TRBJ1-2,TRBV7-3,TGTGCCAGCAGCTTACAGGCTAACTATGGCTACACCTTC,CASSLQANYGYTF
NA,NA,TRBJ1-1,TRBV12-5,TGTGCTAGTGGTTTGGTACCAGGTAACACTGAAGCTTTCTTT,CASGLVPGNTEAFF
NA,NA,TRBJ2-3,TRBV5-4,TGTGCCAGCAGCTCGTGGGCGAACACAGATACGCAGTATTTT,CASSSWANTDTQYF
NA,once,TRBJ2-5,TRBV9,TGTGCCAGCAGCCCGAGGGTGTTGGTGGAGACCCAGTACTTC,CASSPRVLVETQYF
NA,few,TRBJ2-7,TRBV27,TGTGCCAGCAGTTCCCTAACAACGGGGTGGGAGCAGTACTTC,CASSSLTTGWEQYF
NA,NA,TRBJ1-2,TRBV5-6,TGTGCCAGCAGCTGGGAACAGGGTATCGGCACCTTC,CASSWEQGIGTF
TRBD1,NA,TRBJ1-4,TRBV27,TGTGCCAGCAGTTTACAGGGGGCTAATGAAAAACTGTTTTTT,CASSLQGANEKLFF
NA,NA,TRBJ1-3,TRBV2,TGTGCCAGCAGGAGAACAGCGGAGCACTCTGGAAACACCATATATTTT,CASRRTAEHSGNTIYF
TRBD1,NA,TRBJ2-7,TRBV5-4,TGTGCCAGCAGACCCGGGACAGGGAGCTACGAGCAGTACTTC,CASRPGTGSYEQYF
NA,NA,TRBJ1-5,TRBV30,TGTGCCTGGAGTCCCCGACTCCGCCCGCATCAGCCCCAGCATTTT,CAWSPRLRPHQPQHF
TRBD1,once,TRBJ1-1,TRBV7-2,TGTGCCAGCAGCTTGCGACAGGGGGCCTCTGAAGCTTTCTTT,CASSLRQGASEAFF
TRBD2,NA,TRBJ2-3,TRBV4-1,TGCGCCAGCAGCCAAGTTACGGGAGGGGGGACAGATACGCAGTATTTT,CASSQVTGGGTDTQYF
NA,NA,TRBJ2-7,TRBV29-1,TGCAGCGCTCTGACAGAATACGAGCAGTACTTC,CSALTEYEQYF
TRBD1,NA,TRBJ2-5,TRBV11-2,TGTGCCAGCAGCTATACTACCCAGGGGGCGACAACCGAGACCCAGTACTTC,CASSYTTQGATTETQYF
TRBD2,NA,TRBJ2-3,TRBV4-2,TGTGCCAGCAGCCAAGATAGCGGGGGGGGTTTAGATACGCAGTATTTT,CASSQDSGGGLDTQYF
TRBD1,NA,TRBJ1-3,TRBV30,TGTGCCTGGAGTACGACAGGGGGCTTTGGGGGAAACACCATATATTTT,CAWSTTGGFGGNTIYF
TRBD2,NA,TRBJ2-1,TRBV6-1,TGTGCCAGCAGTGCGAGCGGGACCCTTTCATACAATGAGCAGTTCTTC,CASSASGTLSYNEQFF
NA,NA,TRBJ1-2,TRBV5-8,TGTGCCAGCAGCTTGTCGGTTTATGGCTACACCTTC,CASSLSVYGYTF
NA,NA,TRBJ2-2,TRBV2,TGTGCCAGCTACAGGGAAAGAACAAACACCGGGGAGCTGTTTTTT,CASYRERTNTGELFF
NA,once,TRBJ2-7,TRBV12-3/TRBV12-4,TGTGCCAGCAGTGTCGAGGGTTCCGAGCAGTACTTC,CASSVEGSEQYF
TRBD1,NA,TRBJ1-3,TRBV20-1,TGCAGTGCTAGTGTGGGGGACAGGGAGGTTTTTCCTTCCTCTGGAAACACCATATATTTT,CSASVGDREVFPSSGNTIYF
NA,NA,TRBJ1-6,TRBV2,TGTGCCAGCAGCCCCTCCGGGGGGGGATTGAATTCACCCCTCCACTTT,CASSPSGGGLNSPLHF
NA,NA,TRBJ2-1,TRBV4-1,TGCGCCAGCAGCCAAGAGCGACTTGAGCAGTTCTTC,CASSQERLEQFF
NA,NA,TRBJ1-2,TRBV9,TGTGCCAGCAACCCCCTTACACTAGACAGGAACGTAATTGGCTACACCTTC,CASNPLTLDRNVIGYTF
NA,once,TRBJ1-3,TRBV4-3,TGCGCCAGCAGCCAAGATCACAGAAAAACTGGAAACACCATATATTTT,CASSQDHRKTGNTIYF
NA,NA,TRBJ2-3,TRBV6-5,TGTGCCAGCAGTTACTCCGAGGGCCGAGCAGATACGCAGTATTTT,CASSYSEGRADTQYF
NA,NA,TRBJ1-1,TRBV20-1,TGCAGCCTTATTACTCCCACTGAAGCTTTCTTT,CSLITPTEAFF